This entry lists 5 T cell receptor beta chains sequenced from one sample in a study of T cell responses to AZD1222 COVID-19 vaccine. The repertoire was sequenced with immunoSEQ multiplex PCR; TCRdb's copy has only in-frame clones and lacks some. The top ten hold about 5.1% of the sample, which has 110,000 to 150,000 clones, over 85% seen once. Sample: peripheral blood, taken on day 0 of AZD1222 vaccination. These receptor sequences come from an adult in good health.

This sequence joins TRBV10-3 and TRBJ2-2; TRBD1 matches 7 bases. The CDR3 length is 16 residues. CDR1 and CDR2 (germline): ENHRY, SYGVKD. With 4 bases clipped from V and 5 bases from J, the junction kept 10 bases outside the gene matches. The CDR3 spells CAISGSRGLGTGELFF. CDR3 bases: TGTGCCATCAGTGGAAGCAGGGGGTTAGGAACCGGGGAGCTGTTTTTT.

This clone was seen a single time. This same CDR3 is encoded by further DNA sequences in the sample. The chain links TRBV11-2 to TRBJ2-5, with TRBD2 identical over 8 bases. The length of the CDR3 is 13 residues. V gave up 3 bases and J gave up 3 bases; unmatched junction bases: 0. CDR1 and CDR2 from the germline V gene are SGHAT and FQNNGV. CDR3 in amino acids: CASSLGLEETQYF. DNA for the CDR3: TGTGCCAGCAGCTTGGGACTAGAAGAGACCCAGTACTTC.

The chain couples TRBV4-2 to TRBJ2-1; TRBD2 agrees at 9 bases. Trimming took 2 bases from V and 9 from J; bases not matched to a gene: 11. The length of the CDR3 is 16 residues. Germline-derived CDR1 and CDR2 are LGHNA and YNFKEQ. CDR3: CASSQRLAEIAAEQFF. The CDR3 DNA follows: TGTGCCAGCAGCCAAAGACTAGCGGAGATAGCGGCTGAGCAGTTCTTC.

The chain joins TRBV5-4 to TRBJ2-3; 7 bases agree with TRBD1. Germline-derived CDR1 and CDR2 are SGHNT and YYREEE (reference sequence). CDR3 size: 14 residues. The J segment lost 4 bases and the V segment lost 0 bases, leaving 2 bases of the junction unmatched. Here the CDR3 DNA reads TGTGCCAGCAGCTTGGTGCAGGGGGCAGATACGCAGTATTTT. Its protein is CASSLVQGADTQYF.

The chain recombines TRBV10-2 with TRBJ2-3; 10 positions agree with TRBD2. The germline CDR1 and CDR2 sequences are WSHSY and SAAADI. This CDR3 contains 15 residues. Trimming took 7 bases from V and 7 from J; bases not matched to a gene: 11. The CDR3 is CASTPEREGPYTQYF. The CDR3 DNA reads as TGCGCCAGCACCCCGGAGCGGGAGGGCCCTTATACGCAGTATTTT.